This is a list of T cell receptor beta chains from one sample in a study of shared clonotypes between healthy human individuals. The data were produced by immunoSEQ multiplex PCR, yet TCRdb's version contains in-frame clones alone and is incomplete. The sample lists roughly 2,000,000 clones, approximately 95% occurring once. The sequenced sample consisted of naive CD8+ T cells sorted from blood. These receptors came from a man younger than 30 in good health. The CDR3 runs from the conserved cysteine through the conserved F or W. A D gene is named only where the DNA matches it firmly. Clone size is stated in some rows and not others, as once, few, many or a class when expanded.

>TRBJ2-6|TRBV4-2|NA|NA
TGTGCCAGCAGCCAAGGTGCAGGGCGGGGGGCCAACGTCCTGACTTTC
CASSQGAGRGANVLTF
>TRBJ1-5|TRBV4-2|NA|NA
TGTGCCAGCAGCCAAGAGGTGGACCAGCCCCAGCATTTT
CASSQEVDQPQHF
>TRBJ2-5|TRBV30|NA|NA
TGTGCCTGGAGTGTAATTGGGAGTCCCAGGGAGACCCAGTACTTC
CAWSVIGSPRETQYF
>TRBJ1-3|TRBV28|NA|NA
TGTGCCAGCAGGACCTACAGGGACTCTGGAAACACCATATATTTT
CASRTYRDSGNTIYF
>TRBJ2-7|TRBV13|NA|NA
TGTGCCAGCAGCTTGGGAGGGGGCGCTTACGAGCAGTACTTC
CASSLGGGAYEQYF
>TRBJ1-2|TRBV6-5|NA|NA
TGTGCCAGCAGTTACGGTGACACTTCCTCCTATGGCTACACCTTC
CASSYGDTSSYGYTF
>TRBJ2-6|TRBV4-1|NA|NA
TGCGCCAGCAGCCAAGTGGGGTTCTCTGGGGCCAACGTCCTGACTTTC
CASSQVGFSGANVLTF
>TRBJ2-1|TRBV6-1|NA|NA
TGTGCCAGCAGTGAAAGAGGATGGGACATGTCCTACAATGAGCAGTTCTTC
CASSERGWDMSYNEQFF
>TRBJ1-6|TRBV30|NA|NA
TGTGCCTGGAGTGTGGACTCTCTCTCCTATAATTCACCCCTCCACTTT
CAWSVDSLSYNSPLHF
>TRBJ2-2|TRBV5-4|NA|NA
TGTGCCAGCAGCTTGGGCTGGGTAGAGGGCGGGGAGCTGTTTTTT
CASSLGWVEGGELFF
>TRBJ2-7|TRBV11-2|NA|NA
TGTGCCAGCAGCTTAGAGGATTCCGGACCCTACGAGCAGTACTTC
CASSLEDSGPYEQYF
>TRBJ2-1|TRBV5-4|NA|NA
TGTGCCAGCAGCTTGGGGGCGATTGAGCAGTTCTTC
CASSLGAIEQFF
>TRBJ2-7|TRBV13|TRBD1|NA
TGTGCCAGCAGCCCGGCCGGACAGGGGATAGACGAGCAGTACTTC
CASSPAGQGIDEQYF
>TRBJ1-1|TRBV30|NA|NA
TGTGCCTGGAGCGCACCCGGACTCTCTGAAGCTTTCTTT
CAWSAPGLSEAFF
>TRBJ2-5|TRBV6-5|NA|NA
TGTGCCAGCAGTTACTCGACCGTGGGACACCAAGAGACCCAGTACTTC
CASSYSTVGHQETQYF
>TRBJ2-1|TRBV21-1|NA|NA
TGTGCCGGCCGGAGGAGGGGTCAGTTCTTC
CAGRRRGQFF
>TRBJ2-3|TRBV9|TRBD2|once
TGTGCCAGCAGCGTAGAGAACCTAGCGGGGGGCACAGATACGCAGTATTTT
CASSVENLAGGTDTQYF
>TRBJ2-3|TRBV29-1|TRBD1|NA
TGCAGCGTTTCGAGACAGGGGCCAGATACGCAGTATTTT
CSVSRQGPDTQYF
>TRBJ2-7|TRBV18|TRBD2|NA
TGTGCCAGCTCACCCAACCCCCCATATACTGTAGCGGGATACGAGCAGTACTTC
CASSPNPPYTVAGYEQYF
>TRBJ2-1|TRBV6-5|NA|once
TGTGCCAGCGGCCTCCGGGACGTAAACAATGAGCAGTTCTTC
CASGLRDVNNEQFF
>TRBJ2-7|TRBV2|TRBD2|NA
TGTGCCAGCAGTGAAGAGGCTAGCGGAGACTACGAGCAGTACTTC
CASSEEASGDYEQYF
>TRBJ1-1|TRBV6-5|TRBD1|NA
TGTGCCAGCAGTTACTCTACAGGGGACAGGAACACTGAAGCTTTCTTT
CASSYSTGDRNTEAFF
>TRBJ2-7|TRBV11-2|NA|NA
TGTGCCAGCACCGGAGACGTGGGGGCATCCTACGAGCAGTACTTC
CASTGDVGASYEQYF
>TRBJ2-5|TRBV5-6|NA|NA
TGTGCCAGCAGCTATCGGGAGACCCAGTACTTC
CASSYRETQYF
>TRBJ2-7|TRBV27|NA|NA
TGTGCCAGCAGTTTAATGGACAACTCCTACGAGCAGTACTTC
CASSLMDNSYEQYF
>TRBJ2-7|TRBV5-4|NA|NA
TGTGCCAGCAGCTGGGACTTAGGTTCCTACGAGCAGTACTTC
CASSWDLGSYEQYF
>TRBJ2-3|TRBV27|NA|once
TGTGCCAGCAACCCGGGGGCGGGGGTAAGCACAGATACGCAGTATTTT
CASNPGAGVSTDTQYF
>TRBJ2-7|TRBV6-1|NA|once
TGTGCCAGCTCGCACAGAGGTGGGGCCTCCTACGAGCAGTACTTC
CASSHRGGASYEQYF
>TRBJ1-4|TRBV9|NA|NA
TGTGCCAGCAGCCCTAACGGGGCGGACAATGAAAAACTGTTTTTT
CASSPNGADNEKLFF
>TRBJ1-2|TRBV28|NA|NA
TGTGCCAGCAGCCCAGCGGAGGTCGGCGGCTACACCTTC
CASSPAEVGGYTF
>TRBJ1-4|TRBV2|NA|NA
TGTGCCAGCAGTGAAGCGCTGAGGCAAACAACTAATGAAAAACTGTTTTTT
CASSEALRQTTNEKLFF
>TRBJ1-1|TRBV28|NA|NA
NA
CASSSSGETEAFF
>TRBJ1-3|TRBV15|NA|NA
TGTGCCACCAGCAGAGAGGCAGGCTCTGGAAACACCATATATTTT
CATSREAGSGNTIYF
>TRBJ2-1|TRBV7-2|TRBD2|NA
TGTGCCAGCAGCTTAGTGGGGGGGAGCTCCTACAATGAGCAGTTCTTC
CASSLVGGSSYNEQFF
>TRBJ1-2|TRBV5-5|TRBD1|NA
TGTGCCAGCAGCTTGGGCGCCGGGACAGGGGAAGGGAACACCTTC
CASSLGAGTGEGNTF
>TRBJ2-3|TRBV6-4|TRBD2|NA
TGTGCCAGCAGTGCACTAGCGGGGAGCACAGATACGCAGTATTTT
CASSALAGSTDTQYF
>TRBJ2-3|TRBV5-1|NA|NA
TGCGCCAGCAGCTTAGGGGATTCCACAGATACGCAGTATTTT
CASSLGDSTDTQYF